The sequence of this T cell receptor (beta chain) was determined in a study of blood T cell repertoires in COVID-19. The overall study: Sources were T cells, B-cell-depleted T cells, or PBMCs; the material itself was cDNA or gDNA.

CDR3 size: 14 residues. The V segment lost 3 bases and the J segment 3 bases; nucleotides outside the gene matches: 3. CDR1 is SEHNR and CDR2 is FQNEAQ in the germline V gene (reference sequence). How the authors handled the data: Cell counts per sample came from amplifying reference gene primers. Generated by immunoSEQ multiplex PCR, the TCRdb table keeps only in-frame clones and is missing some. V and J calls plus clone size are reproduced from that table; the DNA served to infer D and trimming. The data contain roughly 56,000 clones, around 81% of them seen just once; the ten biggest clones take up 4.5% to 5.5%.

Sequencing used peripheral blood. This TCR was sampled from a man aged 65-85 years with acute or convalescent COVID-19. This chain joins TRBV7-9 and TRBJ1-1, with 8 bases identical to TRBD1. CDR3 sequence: CASSLDRVYTEAFF. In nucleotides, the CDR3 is TGTGCCAGCAGCTTGGACAGGGTGTACACTGAAGCTTTCTTT.